This T cell receptor beta chain was recovered during a study of cytomegalovirus exposure and HLA in healthy donors. The study's findings and limits: Earlier results showed most TCR beta V segments being productive about 87% or about 30% of the time. CMV serostatus was the only recorded immune exposure for donors. As a later analysis revealed, the rate of TCR association differed by HLA locus, with DRB1 most and HLA-C fewest.

Germline V gives CDR1 ENHRY, CDR2 SYGVKD. Germline trimming cut 10 bases from V and 12 bases from J; bases unmatched to any gene: 16. The CDR3 loop spans 14 amino acids. In the case of this clone: Its antigen remains unknown.

PCR primers comprised 60 Vbeta and 13 Jbeta primers. Per the original data handling: Later reanalysis found about 78 million unique TCR beta chains, about 10 million of them shared. Using immunoSEQ multiplex PCR, the repertoire was profiled, and TCRdb retains in-frame clones only, with some absent. V and J calls and clone size follow that table, whereas D and trimming were derived from the DNA. The sample yields 150,000 to 200,000 clones, more than 70% seen once. Sequenced material: PBMCs. The chain links TRBV10-3 to TRBJ2-7; TRBD2 matches at 12 bases. This sequence was found in a boy aged 5-17 years in good health and CMV-seronegative. DNA for the CDR3: TGTGCCACCAGGGCCGGACTAGCGGGGACCGCTGGGTACTTC. It yields the protein CATRAGLAGTAGYF.